This T cell receptor beta chain was documented in a study of T cell responses to AZD1222 COVID-19 vaccine. Assay used: immunoSEQ multiplex PCR; TCRdb lists only in-frame clones, some missing. The table lists approximately 150,000 clones, 90% to 95% of them singletons. Trimming took 2 bases from V and 7 from J, leaving 18 bases between them. Germline V gene sequence: CDR1 SGHNT, CDR2 YENEEA. The CDR3 contains 16 residues. The TCR sequence derives from an adult in good health. The gene calls are TRBV11-3 and TRBJ2-1; no firm D call. Here the sequenced sample was peripheral blood, taken on day 0 of AZD1222 vaccination. The CDR3 here is CASSLISPTTWNEQFF. The CDR3 nucleotides are TGTGCCAGCAGCTTAATTTCCCCGACAACGTGGAATGAGCAGTTCTTC.